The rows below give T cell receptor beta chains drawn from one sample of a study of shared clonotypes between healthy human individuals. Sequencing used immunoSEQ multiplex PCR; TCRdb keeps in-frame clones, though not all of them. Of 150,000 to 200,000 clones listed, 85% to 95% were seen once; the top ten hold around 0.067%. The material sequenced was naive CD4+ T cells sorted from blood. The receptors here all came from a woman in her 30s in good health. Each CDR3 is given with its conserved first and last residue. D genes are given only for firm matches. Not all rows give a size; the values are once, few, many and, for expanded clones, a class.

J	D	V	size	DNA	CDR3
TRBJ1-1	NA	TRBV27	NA	TGTGCCAGCAGTTATCGACTGCACCTTTTCTTT	CASSYRLHLFF
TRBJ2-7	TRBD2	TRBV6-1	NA	TGTGCCAGCAGTGATGGGGGGGACCACTCCTACGAGCAGTACTTC	CASSDGGDHSYEQYF
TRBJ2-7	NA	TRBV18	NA	TGTGCCAGCTCACCAAGAGAAGACCTAGGGCTCTACGAGCAGTACTTC	CASSPREDLGLYEQYF
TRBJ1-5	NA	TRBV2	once	TGTGCCAGCAGTGAACCAATGCGGAATCAGCCCCAGCATTTT	CASSEPMRNQPQHF
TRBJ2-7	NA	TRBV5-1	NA	TGCGCCAGCAGCTCCGGGGACATAGTAGGCTACGAGCAGTACTTC	CASSSGDIVGYEQYF
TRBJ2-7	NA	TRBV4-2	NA	TGTGCCAGCAGCTCGGACAAGGCCTACGAGCAGTACTTC	CASSSDKAYEQYF
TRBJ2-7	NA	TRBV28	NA	TGTGCCAGCAGTTCAGCGAGGGAGCAGTACTTC	CASSSAREQYF
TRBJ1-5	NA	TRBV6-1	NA	TGTGCCAGCGATTTGGGGACGGATCAGCCCCAGCATTTT	CASDLGTDQPQHF
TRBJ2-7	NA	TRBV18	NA	TGTGCCAGCTCACCACCGTCTCTACCTGAACGCGAGCAGTACTTC	CASSPPSLPEREQYF
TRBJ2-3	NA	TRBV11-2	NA	TGTGCCAGCAGCTTAGCCGCGACGGCGCAGTATTTT	CASSLAATAQYF
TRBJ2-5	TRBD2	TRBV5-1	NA	TGCGCCAGCAGCTTGGGGGGACTAGCGGGAGGTTCGGAGACCCAGTACTTC	CASSLGGLAGGSETQYF
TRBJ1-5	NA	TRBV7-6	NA	TGTGCCAGCAGCTTGTCTACGACTCAGCCCCAGCATTTT	CASSLSTTQPQHF
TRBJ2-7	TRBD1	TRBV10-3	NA	TGTGCCATCAGTCTCGGGACAGGGGCTTCCTACGAGCAGTACTTC	CAISLGTGASYEQYF
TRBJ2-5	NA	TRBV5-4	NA	TGTGCCAGCAGCTTGGGGCTGACCGGAGAGACCCAGTACTTC	CASSLGLTGETQYF
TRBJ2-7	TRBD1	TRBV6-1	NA	TGTGCCACCTGCCGGGGGGACAGGGGCTACGAGCAGTACTTC	CATCRGDRGYEQYF
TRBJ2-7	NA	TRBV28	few	TGTGCCAGCAGCCGGGCGGGCCGGGACACTGACTTC	CASSRAGRDTDF
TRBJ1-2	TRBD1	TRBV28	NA	TGTGCCAGCAGCCGGGACAGGGTCTATGGCTACACCTTC	CASSRDRVYGYTF
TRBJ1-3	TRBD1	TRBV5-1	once	TGCGCCAGCAGCTCTACAACTGGGACAGCTGGAAACACCATATATTTT	CASSSTTGTAGNTIYF
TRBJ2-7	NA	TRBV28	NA	TGTGCCAGCACACGCCCGGGAAGTCTCGAGCAGTACTTC	CASTRPGSLEQYF
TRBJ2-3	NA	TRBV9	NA	TGTGCCAGCAGCGTAGAAGGTAGGGGACTGTCGACGGATACGCAGTATTTT	CASSVEGRGLSTDTQYF
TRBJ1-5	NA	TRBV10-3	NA	TGTGCCATCAGTGAGATGGGGGCCAATCAGCCCCAGCATTTT	CAISEMGANQPQHF
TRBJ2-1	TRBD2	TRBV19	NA	TGTGCCAGTAGTACCCCGACTAGCGGGATTGAGGAGCAGTTCTTC	CASSTPTSGIEEQFF
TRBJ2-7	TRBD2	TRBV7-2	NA	TGTGCCAGCAGCCTTACTAGCGGAGTTAGCTCCTACGAGCAGTACTTC	CASSLTSGVSSYEQYF
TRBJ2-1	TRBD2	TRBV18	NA	TGTGCCAGCTCACCACCGCGGGACCCGGGACTAGCGGGAGGCGTTTACTCCGGTGAGCAGTTCTTC	CASSPPRDPGLAGGVYSGEQFF
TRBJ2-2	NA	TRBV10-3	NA	TGTGCCATCAGTGCGAGCATCGCGAACACCGGGGAGCTGTTTTTT	CAISASIANTGELFF
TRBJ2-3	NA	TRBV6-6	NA	TGTGCCAGCAGCTTACAATCTAGCACAGATACGCAGTATTTT	CASSLQSSTDTQYF
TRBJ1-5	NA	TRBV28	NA	TGTGCCAGCAGTTTAAGAAGGGGTGGCCATAGCAATCAGCCCCAGCATTTT	CASSLRRGGHSNQPQHF
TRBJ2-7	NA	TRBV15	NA	TGTGCCACCAGCAGCCGTCGGAGGGGATACGAGCAGTACTTC	CATSSRRRGYEQYF
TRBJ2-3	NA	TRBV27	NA	TGTGCCAGCAGTTTAGCGTTAGCGGCCAGCACAGATACGCAGTATTTT	CASSLALAASTDTQYF
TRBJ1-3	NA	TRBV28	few	TGTGCCAGCAGTTCGCATATGCGGGGAAACACCATATATTTT	CASSSHMRGNTIYF
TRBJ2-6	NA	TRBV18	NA	TGTGCCAGCTCACCGGTCGACTCTGGGGCCAACGTCCTGACTTTC	CASSPVDSGANVLTF
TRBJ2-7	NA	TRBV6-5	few	TGTGCCAGCTCGCGAGGACCAGCCTACGAGCAGTACTTC	CASSRGPAYEQYF
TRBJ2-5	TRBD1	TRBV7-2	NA	TGTGCCAGCAGCCCCGGGACAGGGAGGGAGACCCAGTACTTC	CASSPGTGRETQYF
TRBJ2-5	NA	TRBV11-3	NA	TGTGCCAGCAGCGCTAAGGGAGAGCGAGAGACCCAGTACTTC	CASSAKGERETQYF
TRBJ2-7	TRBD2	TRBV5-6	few	TGTGCCAGCAGCTTACGATCTAGCGGGAGCCCACGCTCCTACGAGCAGTACTTC	CASSLRSSGSPRSYEQYF
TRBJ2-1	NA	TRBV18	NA	TGTGCCAGCTCACCACCGGAGGTAGCGTTGAATGAGCAGTTCTTC	CASSPPEVALNEQFF
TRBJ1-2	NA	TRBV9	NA	TGTGCCAGCAGCTCCGACCGGGCTGGGGGCTATGGCTACACCTTC	CASSSDRAGGYGYTF
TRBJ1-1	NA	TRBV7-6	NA	TGTGCCAGCAGCTTAGAGTTTGCAGGGCTGAACACTGAAGCTTTCTTT	CASSLEFAGLNTEAFF